This TCR beta chain was sequenced during a study of shared clonotypes between healthy human individuals. At the level of the study: The plates for each donor numbered three CD4 naive, three CD4 memory, two CD8 naive and one CD8 memory. Broader study findings: Clonotype sharing across four donors was observed for 4.5% to 6.5% of naive CD4 clonotypes. The donor pool, a small one, limited the genetic and exposure-history diversity represented.

Germline V gene data show CDR1 as SGHTA and CDR2 as FQGNSA. Trimming cost V 6 bases and J 0 bases, with 14 bases left between them. The CDR3 consists of 15 residues. Sorted-subset replicate PCRs used about 0.2 ug of genomic DNA. This amount corresponded to some 30,000 T cell genomes. Libraries were prepared by immunoSEQ multiplex PCR; TCRdb keeps only in-frame clonotypes and omits some of them. There are some 2,400,000 clones in the sample; roughly 95% occur only once, and roughly 0.13% lies in the top ten. Worth noting for this clone: Its antigen remains unknown.

The receptor comes from a man younger than 30 in good health. The rearrangement uses TRBV7-2 and TRBJ1-1; tentative D call: TRBD1 (5 bases). The sample consisted of naive CD4+ T cells sorted from blood. Subset denoted: CD45RA+ positively selected. This CDR3 is CASSSTGQMNTEAFF. Here the CDR3 DNA reads TGTGCCAGCAGTTCGACTGGACAAATGAACACTGAAGCTTTCTTT.